This is a list of T cell receptor beta chains from one sample in a study of vaccination effects on CD4 cells after COVID-19. The antigens of these receptors remain unknown. Only in-frame clones appear in the TCRdb table, and some are missing; sequencing was by immunoSEQ multiplex PCR. This sample has about 69,000 clones, with around two thirds found just once. The starting material was CD4+ T cells from PBMCs cultured with HCoV-229E spike peptides, obtained after COVID-19 vaccination. These receptors all come from a human donor who received a COVID-19 vaccine. Each CDR3 is given with its conserved first and last residue. Fields, in order: J gene, D gene, clone size, V gene, CDR3 length, CDR3 protein, CDR3 DNA. D genes are given only for firm matches. Some rows mark clone size as missing; the rest say once, few, many or name a class of expanded clone.

TRBJ1-2 | . | . | TRBV15 | 17 | CATSRTAAGRSNYGYTF | TGTGCCACCAGCAGAACGGCTGCAGGGAGGAGTAACTATGGCTACACCTTC
TRBJ1-2 | TRBD1 | few | TRBV10-1 | 14 | CASSRTGPFYGYTF | TGCGCCAGCTCTAGGACAGGTCCTTTTTATGGCTACACCTTC
TRBJ1-1 | TRBD1 | . | TRBV12-5 | 12 | CASGGWTGKAFF | TGTGCTAGTGGTGGGTGGACAGGGAAGGCTTTCTTT
TRBJ1-2 | TRBD1 | . | TRBV28 | 16 | CASSLWGDSFNYGYTF | TGTGCCAGCAGTTTATGGGGGGACAGTTTTAACTATGGCTACACCTTC
TRBJ1-3 | . | . | TRBV5-1 | 15 | CASSLVAGAGNTIYF | TGCGCCAGCAGCTTGGTTGCAGGGGCAGGAAACACCATATATTTT
TRBJ1-2 | . | . | TRBV19 | 17 | CASSISPDRQLNYGYTF | TGTGCCAGTAGTATTTCCCCCGACAGACAGCTTAACTATGGCTACACCTTC
TRBJ1-2 | . | few | TRBV5-1 | 12 | CASRQDNYGYTF | TGCGCCAGCAGGCAGGATAACTATGGCTACACCTTC
TRBJ2-5 | . | . | TRBV5-1 | 15 | CASSTPGGTKETQYF | TGCGCCAGCAGCACTCCTGGTGGGACAAAAGAGACCCAGTACTTC
TRBJ2-2 | . | . | TRBV28 | 14 | CASSLQQNTGELFF | TGTGCCAGCAGTTTACAGCAGAACACCGGGGAGCTGTTTTTT
TRBJ2-2 | . | . | TRBV11-1 | 16 | CASSLRSVETTGELFF | TGTGCCAGCAGCTTAAGGTCAGTAGAAACCACCGGGGAGCTGTTTTTT
TRBJ1-2 | . | . | TRBV27 | 17 | CASSLPKGGRKIYGYTF | TGTGCCAGCAGTTTGCCCAAGGGGGGGCGCAAAATCTATGGCTACACCTTC
TRBJ2-5 | . | . | TRBV6-6 | 14 | CASSYKSAEETQYF | TGTGCCAGCAGTTACAAGTCAGCAGAAGAGACCCAGTACTTC
TRBJ1-2 | . | . | TRBV5-4 | 13 | CASSLRGAGGYTF | TGTGCCAGCAGCTTACGGGGGGCCGGTGGCTACACCTTC
TRBJ2-3 | . | . | TRBV2 | 14 | CASSPVAWGDTQYF | TGTGCCAGCAGCCCGGTCGCCTGGGGGGATACGCAGTATTTT
TRBJ1-2 | TRBD1 | . | TRBV29-1 | 13 | CSVDGTGGDGYTF | TGCAGCGTTGACGGGACAGGGGGGGATGGCTACACCTTC